This T cell receptor (beta chain) was identified during a study of shared clonotypes between healthy human individuals. V was cut by 4 bases and J by 5 bases, with 14 bases left in between. This CDR3 has 13 amino acids. The V gene's germline CDR1 is GTSNPN and CDR2 SVGIG (reference sequence). Sequencing was performed with immunoSEQ multiplex PCR; in TCRdb, only in-frame clones are kept and a portion is missing. The sample holds hundreds of thousands of clones, roughly 72% seen once. This clone was recorded once. Its antigen is unknown. A far more abundant clone sits one base away, making this likely a read error. This sample also contains other DNA sequences that code for the same CDR3. Findings of the study overall: Donor clonotype sharing was expected to depend on sequencing depth.

This rearrangement joins TRBV30 to TRBJ2-5; unclear D gene. The sequence was obtained from a woman in her 40s in good health. Some clones in this sample may be carry-over from other donors' samples. Sequencing was carried out using PBMCs. This CDR3 is CAWNRVLQETQYF. CDR3 nucleotides: TGTGCCTGGAACAGAGTCCTTCAGGAGACCCAGTACTTC.